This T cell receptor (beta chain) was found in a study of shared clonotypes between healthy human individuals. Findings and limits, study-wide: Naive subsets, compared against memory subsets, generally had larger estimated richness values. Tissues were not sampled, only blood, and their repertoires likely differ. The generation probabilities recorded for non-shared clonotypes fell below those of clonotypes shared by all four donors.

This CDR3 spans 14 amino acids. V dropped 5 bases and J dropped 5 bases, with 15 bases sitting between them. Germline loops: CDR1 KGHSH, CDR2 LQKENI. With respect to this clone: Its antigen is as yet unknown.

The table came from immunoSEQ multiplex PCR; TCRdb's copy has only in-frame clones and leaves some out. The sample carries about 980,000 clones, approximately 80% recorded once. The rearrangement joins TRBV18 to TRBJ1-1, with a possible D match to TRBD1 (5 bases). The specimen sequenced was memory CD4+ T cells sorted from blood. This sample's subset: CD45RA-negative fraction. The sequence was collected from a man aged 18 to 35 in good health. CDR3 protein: CASSERGGWTEAFF. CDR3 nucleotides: TGTGCCAGCTCAGAGCGCGGGGGGTGGACTGAAGCTTTCTTT.